The 25 T cell receptor beta chains in this list originate from one sample, sequenced in a study of blood T cell repertoires in COVID-19. Some clones are missing from TCRdb's copy, which holds only in-frame ones; the method was immunoSEQ multiplex PCR. The sample holds around 250,000 clones, 85% to 90% seen once. The sequenced sample was PBMCs or T cells enriched from blood (not recorded which). These receptors were obtained from a woman aged 25 to 39 with acute COVID-19.

The rearrangement uses TRBV2 and TRBJ1-5, with D possibly being TRBD1 (5 bases). Germline CDR1 is SNHLY and CDR2 is FYNNEI. The CDR3 is made up of 13 amino acids. V lost 4 bases, J lost 7 bases, and 11 bases lay in between. In DNA, the CDR3 is TGTGCCAGCAGTGCCGAAGGGGAACAGCCCCAGCATTTT. It yields the protein CASSAEGEQPQHF.

This clone occurred once. The V gene is TRBV6-5, the J gene TRBJ2-7, with D possibly matching TRBD1 (6 bases). With 6 bases removed from V and 0 bases from J, the gap between germline ends came to 9 bases. This CDR3 is 13 amino acids long. Germline CDR1 MNHEY, CDR2 SVGAGI. CDR3 sequence (DNA): TGTGCCAGCAGACCGGGACACTCCTACGAGCAGTACTTC. Translating it yields CASRPGHSYEQYF.

CDR3: CASSLVGAGQPQHF. DNA for the CDR3: TGTGCCAGCAGCTTGGTAGGGGCCGGTCAACCCCAGCATTTT. This chain uses TRBV5-8 with TRBJ1-5; D may be TRBD1 (5 bases). Looked up from germline, CDR1 is SGHTS and CDR2 is YDEGEE. The CDR3 is 14 residues long. The V gene lost 0 bases and the J gene lost 10 bases, with 14 bases spanning the gap. The complete variable domain, with remaining parts taken from reference TRBV5-8 and TRBJ1-5, reads EAGVTQSPTHLIKTRGQQATLRCSPISGHTSVYWYQQALGLGLQFLLWYDEGEERNRGNFPPRFSGRQFPNYSSELNVNALELEDSALYLCASSLVGAGQPQHFGDGTRLSIL.

V and J are TRBV5-1 and TRBJ1-4, with TRBD1 as a possible D gene (6 bases). Germline CDR1 SGHRS, CDR2 YFSETQ. V was clipped by 4 bases and J by 0 bases, with 16 bases between them. CDR3 length equals 17 residues. CDR3 DNA sequence: TGCGCCAGCAGCCTGGACAGTATGTCTGCAACTAATGAAAAACTGTTTTTT. Translation gives CASSLDSMSATNEKLFF. The full variable domain, in which reference TRBV5-1 and TRBJ1-4 provide the parts outside the CDR3, is KAGVTQTPRYLIKTRGQQVTLSCSPISGHRSVSWYQQTPGQGLQFLFEYFSETQRNKGNFPGRFSGRQFSNSRSEMNVSTLELGDSALYLCASSLDSMSATNEKLFFGSGTQLSVL.

This clone was seen once. The chain is built from TRBV5-1 and TRBJ2-1, with D unresolved. The CDR3 spans 12 residues. The V gene lost 1 base and the J gene lost 7 bases, with 6 bases spanning the gap. Germline CDR1 is SGHRS and CDR2 is YFSETQ. CDR3 sequence: CASSLIRNEQFF. The DNA of the CDR3 is TGCGCCAGCAGCTTGATCCGGAATGAGCAGTTCTTC.

The rearrangement uses TRBV19 and TRBJ2-7; 14 bases align to TRBD2. J was trimmed by 6 bases and V by 4 bases; bases with no gene match: 8. Germline V gene lookup returns CDR1 LNHDA and CDR2 SQIVND (reference sequence). The CDR3 sequence is 16 residues long. The CDR3 coding sequence is TGTGCCAGTAGTAATCCGGGACTAGCGGGAGCGGTCGAGCAGTACTTC. Protein product: CASSNPGLAGAVEQYF.

V is TRBV5-1 and J is TRBJ1-6, with 11 bases aligning to TRBD1. V shed 4 bases, J shed 10 bases, and the junction held 4 bases outside the gene matches. Germline-derived CDR1 and CDR2 are SGHRS and YFSETQ. CDR3 length: 14 amino acids. This CDR3 reads CASSAGQGESPLHF. Written as DNA, the CDR3 is TGCGCCAGCAGCGCGGGACAGGGGGAATCACCCCTCCACTTT.

The CDR3 protein is CASSHYGGGLGASYNEQFF. The CDR3 region has the DNA TGTGCCAGCAGCCATTACGGGGGGGGTCTAGGGGCCTCCTACAATGAGCAGTTCTTC. The J gene is TRBJ2-1, the V gene TRBV27, with 8 bases that match TRBD2. The J segment lost 0 bases and the V segment lost 6 bases, leaving 16 bases of the junction unmatched. This CDR3 comprises 19 residues. Germline V gene lookup returns CDR1 MNHEY and CDR2 SMNVEV (reference sequence).

The genes are TRBV24-1 and TRBJ2-3; D is unclear. Germline CDR1 KGHDR, CDR2 SFDVKD. V lost 9 bases to trimming and J lost 3 bases, with 9 bases between them. This CDR3 is 12 amino acids long. CDR3 sequence: CATGVVTDTQYF. CDR3 DNA: TGTGCCACCGGAGTAGTAACAGATACGCAGTATTTT.

The chain recombines TRBV28 with TRBJ1-5, with a possible D match to TRBD1 (5 bases). Germline V gene sequence: CDR1 MDHEN, CDR2 SYDVKM. This CDR3 has 13 amino acids. Between the trimmed V and J ends, which lost 6 bases and 11 bases, there was a span of 17 bases. CDR3 sequence: CASRQTFRVTQHF. For the CDR3, the DNA is TGTGCCAGCAGACAGACGTTCAGGGTGACCCAGCATTTT. The variable domain in full, completed from reference TRBV28 and TRBJ1-5, reads DVKVTQSSRYLVKRTGEKVFLECVQDMDHENMFWYRQDPGLGLRLIYFSYDVKMKEKGDIPEGYSVSREKKERFSLILESASTNQTSMYLCASRQTFRVTQHFGDGTRLSIL.

The V gene is TRBV5-4, the J gene TRBJ2-3; TRBD2 is a possible D gene (5 bases). CDR3 length equals 14 residues. Germline V gene lookup returns CDR1 SGHNT and CDR2 YYREEE (reference sequence). V was clipped by 7 bases and J by 1 base, with 13 bases between them. The CDR3 sequence: CASAQTGGTDTQYF. The CDR3 nucleotides read TGTGCCAGCGCCCAGACCGGGGGCACAGATACGCAGTATTTT.

The genes are TRBV21-1 and TRBJ2-3; TRBD2 is the table's D call, not checked against the DNA. TRBV21-1 is tagged as a pseudogene. The CDR3 has 16 residues. CDR3 in DNA: TGTGCCAGCAGCAAAGTGAGTAGCGGGAACACAGATACGCAGTATTTT. It translates to CASSKVSSGNTDTQYF.

The genes are TRBV28 and TRBJ1-5, with D unclear. The CDR3 runs to 14 residues. Trimming cost V 4 bases and J 1 base, with 8 bases left between them. CDR1 and CDR2 from the germline V gene are MDHEN and SYDVKM. CDR3 sequence (DNA): TGTGCCAGCAGTTCGGGTGGGAGCAATCAGCCCCAGCATTTT. Its protein is CASSSGGSNQPQHF.

This chain links TRBV27 with TRBJ2-6; D is possibly TRBD2 (5 bases). The CDR3 has 17 residues. The V gene lost 3 bases and the J gene lost 1 base, with 13 bases spanning the gap. Looked up from germline, CDR1 is MNHEY and CDR2 is SMNVEV (reference sequence). The CDR3 loop reads CASSLESRRSGANVLTF. CDR3 coding DNA: TGTGCCAGCAGTTTGGAAAGCAGGAGGTCTGGGGCCAACGTCCTGACTTTC. Using reference TRBV27 and TRBJ2-6 for the parts outside the CDR3, the full variable domain is EAQVTQNPRYLITVTGKKLTVTCSQNMNHEYMSWYRQDPGLGLRQIYYSMNVEVTDKGDVPEGYKVSRKEKRNFPLILESPSPNQTSLYFCASSLESRRSGANVLTFGAGSRLTVL.

This chain links TRBV7-2 with TRBJ2-7; possibly TRBD2 for D (5 bases). CDR1 SGHTA and CDR2 FQGNSA come from the germline V gene. Trimming stripped 0 bases from V and 0 bases from J, with 6 bases between. The CDR3 is 14 amino acids. This CDR3 is CASSLARGSYEQYF. The CDR3 DNA sequence: TGTGCCAGCAGCTTAGCCCGGGGCTCCTACGAGCAGTACTTC.

This chain connects TRBV18 to TRBJ2-1, with 7 bases aligning to TRBD2. Trimming at V came to 4 bases and at J to 0 bases, leaving 3 bases not matched to a gene. CDR1 and CDR2 from the germline V gene are KGHSH and LQKENI. The CDR3 runs to 15 residues. In nucleotides, the CDR3 is TGTGCCAGCTCACAGCGGGGAAGCTCCTACAATGAGCAGTTCTTC. Amino acid sequence: CASSQRGSSYNEQFF. Full variable domain (remainder filled in from reference TRBV18 and TRBJ2-1): NAGVMQNPRHLVRRRGQEARLRCSPMKGHSHVYWYRQLPEEGLKFMVYLQKENIIDESGMPKERFSAEFPKEGPSILRIQQVVRGDSAAYFCASSQRGSSYNEQFFGPGTRLTVL.

The J gene is TRBJ2-2, the V gene TRBV10-3; D possibly corresponds to TRBD2 (6 bases). The CDR3 runs to 16 residues. CDR1 and CDR2 (germline): ENHRY, SYGVKD. Trimming took 4 bases from V and 4 from J, leaving 16 bases between them. The CDR3 DNA follows: TGTGCCATCAGTGCCACCGGGACTGGTCTCACCGGGGAGCTGTTTTTT. As protein: CAISATGTGLTGELFF.

This chain links TRBV9 with TRBJ2-1; 10 bases map to TRBD2. Per the germline V gene, CDR1 is SGDLS and CDR2 is YYNGEE. V lost 3 bases to trimming and J lost 6 bases; unmatched junction nucleotides: 6. The CDR3 is made up of 15 amino acids. This chain's CDR3 is CASSGWASGSNEQFF. In DNA form, the CDR3 reads TGTGCCAGCAGCGGCTGGGCTAGCGGGAGCAATGAGCAGTTCTTC.

The gene calls are TRBV7-6 and TRBJ2-7; D possibly corresponds to TRBD1 (5 bases). The CDR3 runs 14 residues. Germline loops: CDR1 SGHVS, CDR2 FNYEAQ. Deletions cut 5 bases from V and 2 bases from J, with 13 bases between. Written as DNA, the CDR3 is TGTGCCAGCAGCCCCATAGGACAAACCTACGAGCAGTACTTC. Protein product: CASSPIGQTYEQYF.

CDR3 amino acids: CSVDGGMSSYNEQFF. In nucleotides, the CDR3 is TGCAGCGTTGACGGCGGAATGAGCTCCTACAATGAGCAGTTCTTC. The V call is TRBV29-1, the J call TRBJ2-1; D not certain. Between the trimmed V and J ends, which lost 3 bases and 0 bases, there was a span of 12 bases. CDR1 SQVTM and CDR2 ANQGSEA come from the germline V gene. This CDR3 has 15 residues.

This chain connects TRBV7-2 to TRBJ2-1; D call uncertain. The V and J ends lost 8 bases and 6 bases respectively, with 11 bases between them. In germline, CDR1 is SGHTA, CDR2 FQGNSA. The length of the CDR3 is 12 residues. CDR3 coding DNA: TGTGCCAGCGGGCAGGTTGGCAATGAGCAGTTCTTC. It encodes CASGQVGNEQFF.

The chain joins TRBV9 to TRBJ2-5, with D tentatively TRBD2 (5 bases). The germline V gene encodes CDR1 SGDLS and CDR2 YYNGEE. The CDR3 consists of 15 residues. V shed 0 bases and J shed 4 bases, with 13 bases lying between them. The CDR3 sequence is CASSVAWELGETQYF. CDR3 DNA: TGTGCCAGCAGCGTAGCTTGGGAGTTGGGAGAGACCCAGTACTTC.

As to this clone: Since no conserved phenylalanine or tryptophan closes the CDR3, a read error is the likely cause. No DNA is shown, since the ends of the CDR3 on it are uncertain; the CDR3 is the one TCRdb lists. This chain links TRBV28 with TRBJ1-2. The germline V gene encodes CDR1 MDHEN and CDR2 SYDVKM. With termini counted, the CDR3 has 10 amino acids. CDR3 region: CASTLLGWTG.

The chain uses TRBV13 and TRBJ1-4; 8 nucleotides match TRBD1. Trimming took 4 bases from V and 4 from J; bases not matched to a gene: 11. Germline CDR1 PRHDT, CDR2 FYEKMQ (reference sequence). The CDR3 is 17 residues long. The CDR3 DNA sequence: TGTGCCAGCAGCTCCAGAGGGACAGGCCTAAGTAATGAAAAACTGTTTTTT. Protein product: CASSSRGTGLSNEKLFF.

This chain links TRBV27 with TRBJ2-1; 13 bases align to TRBD2. CDR3 length: 15 residues. Germline values: CDR1 MNHEY, CDR2 SMNVEV (reference sequence). V trimming: 5 bases; J trimming: 6 bases; junction bases outside the gene matches: 4. The CDR3 coding sequence is TGTGCCAGCAGTCCCGGGACTAGCGGGGCCAATGAGCAGTTCTTC. It translates to CASSPGTSGANEQFF.